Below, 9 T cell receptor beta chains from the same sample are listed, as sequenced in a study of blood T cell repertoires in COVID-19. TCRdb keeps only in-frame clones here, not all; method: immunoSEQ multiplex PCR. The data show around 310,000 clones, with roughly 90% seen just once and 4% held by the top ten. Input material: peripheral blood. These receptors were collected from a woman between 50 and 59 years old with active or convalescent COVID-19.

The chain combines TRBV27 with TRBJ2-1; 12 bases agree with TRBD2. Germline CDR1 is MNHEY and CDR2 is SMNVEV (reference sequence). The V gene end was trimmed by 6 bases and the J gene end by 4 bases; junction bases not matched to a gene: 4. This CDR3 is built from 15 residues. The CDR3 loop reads CASRLLAGGYNEQFF. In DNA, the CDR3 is TGTGCCAGCAGGCTTCTAGCGGGGGGGTACAATGAGCAGTTCTTC.

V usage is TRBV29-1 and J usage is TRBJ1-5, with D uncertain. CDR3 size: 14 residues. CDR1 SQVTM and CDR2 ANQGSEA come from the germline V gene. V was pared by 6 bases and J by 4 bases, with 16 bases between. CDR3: CSVSAGPSNQPQHF. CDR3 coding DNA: TGCAGCGTCTCCGCGGGCCCGTCAAATCAGCCCCAGCATTTT.

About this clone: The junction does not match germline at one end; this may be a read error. CDR3 nucleotides: TGTGCCAGCAGCTCCCCTCGAGCGGGAGGGGACAAGGAGCAGTTCTTC. As protein: CASSSPRAGGDKEQFF. The chain has TRBV5-4 and TRBJ2-1; 10 bases fit TRBD2. The CDR3 has 16 residues. Germline V gives CDR1 SGHNT, CDR2 YYREEE (reference sequence).

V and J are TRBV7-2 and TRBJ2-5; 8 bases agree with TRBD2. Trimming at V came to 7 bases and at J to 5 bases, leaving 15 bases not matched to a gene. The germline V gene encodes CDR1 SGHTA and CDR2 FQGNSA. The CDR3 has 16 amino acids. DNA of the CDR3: TGTGCCAGCATCCTCACGAGGGCGGGAGGCGGGGAGACCCAGTACTTC. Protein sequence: CASILTRAGGGETQYF.

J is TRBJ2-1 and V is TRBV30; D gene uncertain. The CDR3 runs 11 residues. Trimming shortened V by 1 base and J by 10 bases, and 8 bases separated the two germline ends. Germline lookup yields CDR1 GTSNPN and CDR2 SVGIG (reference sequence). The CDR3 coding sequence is TGTGCCTGGAGTGCAGGCGAAGAGCAGTTCTTC. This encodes CAWSAGEEQFF.

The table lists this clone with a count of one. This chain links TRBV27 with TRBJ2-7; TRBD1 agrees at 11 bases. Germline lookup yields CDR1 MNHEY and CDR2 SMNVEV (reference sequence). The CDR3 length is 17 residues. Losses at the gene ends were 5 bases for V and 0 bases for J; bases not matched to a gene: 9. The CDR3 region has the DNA TGTGCCAGCAGTCTGGGACAGGGGGGACATTTCTCCTACGAGCAGTACTTC. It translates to CASSLGQGGHFSYEQYF.

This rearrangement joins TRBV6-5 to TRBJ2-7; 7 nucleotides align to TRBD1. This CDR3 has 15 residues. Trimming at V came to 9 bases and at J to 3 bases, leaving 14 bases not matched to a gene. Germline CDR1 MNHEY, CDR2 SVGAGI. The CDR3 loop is CAREKGRDRIYEQYF. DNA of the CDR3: TGTGCCAGAGAAAAAGGCCGGGACAGAATCTACGAGCAGTACTTC.

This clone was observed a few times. This CDR3 is CASSQATGVNTEAFF. Written as DNA, the CDR3 is TGTGCCAGCAGCCAAGCTACAGGGGTAAACACTGAAGCTTTCTTT. This chain connects TRBV4-2 to TRBJ1-1; TRBD1 agrees at 7 bases. The CDR3 totals 15 residues. Germline lookup yields CDR1 LGHNA and CDR2 YNFKEQ. V was pared by 1 base and J by 2 bases, with 4 bases of the junction left unmatched.

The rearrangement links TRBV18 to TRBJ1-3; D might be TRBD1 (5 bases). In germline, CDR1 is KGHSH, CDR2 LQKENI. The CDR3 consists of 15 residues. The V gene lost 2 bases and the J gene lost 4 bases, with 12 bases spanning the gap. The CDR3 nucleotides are TGTGCCAGCTCACCAAGCAGGGCGAGGGGAAACACCATATATTTT. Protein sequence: CASSPSRARGNTIYF.